One sample yielded the 21 T cell receptor beta chains listed below, sequenced in a study of blood T cell repertoires in COVID-19. Profiling relied on immunoSEQ multiplex PCR, and the TCRdb table lists in-frame clones only, not all of them. The profile shows about 37,000 clones, around 87% of them singletons. Sequenced sample: peripheral blood. The receptors originated from a human donor in a cohort sampled during active COVID-19.

This clone showed up just a few times. The V gene is TRBV19, the J gene TRBJ1-5; D gene uncertain. The germline gives CDR1 LNHDA, CDR2 SQIVND (reference sequence). CDR3 length: 17 residues. The ends were cut back, 7 bases at V and 4 bases at J, with 23 bases in the middle. As DNA, the CDR3 is TGTGCCAGTACCCCCGCGGTTTCCCGCAGAGCTAATCAGCCCCAGCATTTT. It translates to CASTPAVSRRANQPQHF.

The chain joins TRBV27 to TRBJ1-1; a weak D match, TRBD1 (5 bases). The CDR3 totals 12 residues. Germline V gene sequence: CDR1 MNHEY, CDR2 SMNVEV (reference sequence). V lost 5 bases, J lost 3 bases, and 7 bases lay in between. The CDR3 is CASSAQDTEAFF. CDR3 nucleotide sequence: TGTGCCAGCAGTGCACAGGACACTGAAGCTTTCTTT.

The V gene is TRBV7-2, the J gene TRBJ1-3, with D tentatively TRBD1 (6 bases). The CDR3 sequence is 13 residues long. The V end was cut by 5 bases, the J end by 5 bases, with 10 bases between. The germline gives CDR1 SGHTA, CDR2 FQGNSA. Here the CDR3 reads CASSQDRRNTIYF. CDR3 coding DNA: TGTGCCAGCAGCCAGGACAGAAGAAACACCATATATTTT.

This clone was counted a few times. The junction departs from germline at one end; a sequencing error may be responsible. V gene TRBV5-6 combines with J gene TRBJ2-7; 7 nucleotides agree with TRBD1. Germline CDR1 SGHDT, CDR2 YYEEEE. The CDR3 consists of 14 residues. CDR3 region: CASSLDGTDYAQYF. The CDR3 DNA sequence: TGTGCCAGCAGCTTGGATGGGACAGACTACGCGCAGTACTTC.

The rearrangement uses TRBV9 and TRBJ1-5; perhaps TRBD1 as D (5 bases). Germline values: CDR1 SGDLS, CDR2 YYNGEE. The CDR3 covers 14 residues. The ends were cut back, 7 bases at V and 0 bases at J, with 11 bases in the middle. DNA of the CDR3: TGTGCCAGCGGGGGGACCTATAGCAATCAGCCCCAGCATTTT. Translated: CASGGTYSNQPQHF.

This clone is a singleton in its sample. The CDR3 sequence: CASRPPGVVSYEQYF. The CDR3 DNA follows: TGTGCCAGCAGACCCCCGGGGGTAGTCTCCTACGAGCAGTACTTC. The chain recombines TRBV5-5 with TRBJ2-7; a possible D gene is TRBD2 (6 bases). V was pared by 5 bases and J by 0 bases, with 15 bases between. This CDR3 region has 15 residues. Germline CDR1 and CDR2: SGHKS and YYEKEE (reference sequence).

This chain joins TRBV19 and TRBJ1-5, with TRBD1 as a possible D gene (5 bases). V was trimmed by 7 bases and J by 0 bases, leaving 13 bases between them. This CDR3 spans 15 amino acids. In germline, CDR1 is LNHDA, CDR2 SQIVND (reference sequence). The CDR3 sequence is CASTATVSSNQPQHF. CDR3 bases: TGTGCCAGTACCGCGACAGTCTCTAGCAATCAGCCCCAGCATTTT.

This sequence joins TRBV7-2 and TRBJ2-3; no clear D gene. The CDR3 contains 14 residues. Germline loops: CDR1 SGHTA, CDR2 FQGNSA. Trimming cost V 5 bases and J 2 bases, with 11 bases left between them. CDR3 nucleotide sequence: TGTGCCAGCAGCCCCACGCGGCACACAGATACGCAGTATTTT. The encoded protein is CASSPTRHTDTQYF.

The rearrangement uses TRBV11-2 and TRBJ2-2, with no clear D. Germline lookup yields CDR1 SGHAT and CDR2 FQNNGV. This CDR3 has 15 amino acids. V lost 5 bases to trimming and J lost 1 base, with 11 bases between them. CDR3 coding DNA: TGTGCCAGCAGCCCCGGGTTACAGAACACCGGGGAGCTGTTTTTT. This gives the protein CASSPGLQNTGELFF. Variable domain in full (rest from reference TRBV11-2 and TRBJ2-2): EAGVAQSPRYKIIEKRQSVAFWCNPISGHATLYWYQQILGQGPKLLIQFQNNGVVDDSQLPKDRFSAERLKGVDSTLKIQPAKLEDSAVYLCASSPGLQNTGELFFGEGSRLTVL.

This chain joins TRBV5-1 and TRBJ2-7, with 7 bases identical to TRBD1. The CDR3 loop spans 15 amino acids. Germline lookup yields CDR1 SGHRS and CDR2 YFSETQ. J lost 6 bases, V lost 0 bases, and 9 bases had no gene match. The CDR3 sequence: CASSLGRGGAGEQYF. The CDR3 DNA is TGCGCCAGCAGCTTGGGGCGAGGGGGCGCGGGCGAGCAGTACTTC. Complete variable domain (other parts from reference TRBV5-1 and TRBJ2-7): KAGVTQTPRYLIKTRGQQVTLSCSPISGHRSVSWYQQTPGQGLQFLFEYFSETQRNKGNFPGRFSGRQFSNSRSEMNVSTLELGDSALYLCASSLGRGGAGEQYFGPGTRLTVT.

The V gene is TRBV28, the J gene TRBJ1-5; the D is unclear. V dropped 2 bases and J dropped 6 bases, with 5 bases sitting between them. The CDR3 is 12 amino acids. Germline V lookup: CDR1 MDHEN, CDR2 SYDVKM. DNA for the CDR3: TGTGCCAGCAGTTTACCCCTTCAGCCCCAGCATTTT. Translating gives CASSLPLQPQHF.

The V and J genes are TRBV28 and TRBJ2-1; 7 nucleotides line up with TRBD1. The CDR3 sequence is 14 residues long. Germline CDR1 reads MDHEN; CDR2 reads SYDVKM. V shed 6 bases, J shed 6 bases, and the junction held 8 bases outside the gene matches. In nucleotides, the CDR3 is TGTGCCAGCAGGACAGGGTGGGATAGCAATGAGCAGTTCTTC. Translated, it gives CASRTGWDSNEQFF. Filled out from reference TRBV28 and TRBJ2-1, the complete variable domain reads DVKVTQSSRYLVKRTGEKVFLECVQDMDHENMFWYRQDPGLGLRLIYFSYDVKMKEKGDIPEGYSVSREKKERFSLILESASTNQTSMYLCASRTGWDSNEQFFGPGTRLTVL.

This clone appeared once. This sequence joins TRBV10-1 and TRBJ2-3, with TRBD1 as a possible D gene (5 bases). In germline, CDR1 is WNHNN, CDR2 SYGVQD (reference sequence). This CDR3 region has 17 residues. V dropped 7 bases and J dropped 0 bases, with 20 bases sitting between them. CDR3 bases: TGCGCCAGCACATGGCAGGTAAAGGGGTTAAGCACAGATACGCAGTATTTT. Residues: CASTWQVKGLSTDTQYF.

Here the CDR3 DNA reads TGTGCCAGCAGCCCCCGGGGAAATAATTCACCCCTCCACTTT. Translation: CASSPRGNNSPLHF. V and J are TRBV9 and TRBJ1-6; D is ambiguous. The length of the CDR3 is 14 residues. Germline assignment: CDR1 SGDLS and CDR2 YYNGEE. V was cut by 4 bases and J by 5 bases, with 10 bases left in between.

The genes are TRBV5-4 and TRBJ2-3, with 7 positions matching TRBD1. V shed 4 bases, J shed 5 bases, and the junction held 7 bases outside the gene matches. The length of the CDR3 is 14 residues. Germline lookup yields CDR1 SGHNT and CDR2 YYREEE (reference sequence). The CDR3 bases are TGTGCCAGCAGCCGACAGGGAAAAGAAGATACGCAGTATTTT. As protein: CASSRQGKEDTQYF.

The chain combines TRBV6-6 with TRBJ1-1; D not resolved. Germline V gene data show CDR1 as MNHNY and CDR2 as SVGAGI (reference sequence). This CDR3 contains 13 residues. V was cut by 4 bases and J by 7 bases, with 13 bases left in between. The CDR3 region has the DNA TGTGCCAGCAGTTTTGAGCGCTTAAGTGAAGCTTTCTTT. This codes for CASSFERLSEAFF.

The chain uses TRBV29-1 and TRBJ2-6, with a weak D call TRBD2 (5 bases). The germline CDR1 and CDR2 sequences are SQVTM and ANQGSEA. CDR3 length: 16 amino acids. V was clipped by 2 bases and J by 0 bases, with 11 bases between them. CDR3 loop: CSVERDTDSGANVLTF. The CDR3 coding sequence is TGCAGCGTTGAACGGGATACCGACTCTGGGGCCAACGTCCTGACTTTC.

V and J are TRBV5-1 and TRBJ2-7, with D possibly TRBD1 on 6 matching bases. The V end lost 3 bases, the J end lost 5 bases, and 15 bases lay between the germline ends. The germline CDR1 and CDR2 sequences are SGHRS and YFSETQ. The CDR3 sequence is 14 residues long. The CDR3 reads CASSSPGRTDEQYF. In nucleotides, the CDR3 is TGCGCCAGCAGCTCGCCGGGCCGGACAGACGAGCAGTACTTC.

The rearrangement uses TRBV18 and TRBJ2-5; D is possibly TRBD1 (5 bases). The V gene lost 3 bases and the J gene lost 1 base, with 9 bases spanning the gap. The CDR3 runs to 14 residues. Per the germline V gene, CDR1 is KGHSH and CDR2 is LQKENI. The CDR3 spells CASSPRTSQETQYF. CDR3 DNA: TGTGCCAGCTCACCTCGGACATCCCAAGAGACCCAGTACTTC.

V and J are TRBV9 and TRBJ1-2; tentatively, D is TRBD1 (6 bases). V was shortened by 4 bases and J by 4 bases, with 14 bases between the two germline ends. Germline CDR1 reads SGDLS; CDR2 reads YYNGEE. This CDR3 is built from 14 residues. In DNA, the CDR3 is TGTGCCAGCAGCTCCTCCGGGACAAGCTATGGCTACACCTTC. Translated, it gives CASSSSGTSYGYTF.

The chain combines TRBV28 with TRBJ2-5, with D perhaps TRBD1 (6 bases). This CDR3 spans 14 amino acids. Trimming took off 7 bases at V and 4 bases at J, with 16 bases between the two ends. CDR1 MDHEN and CDR2 SYDVKM come from the germline V gene. Here the CDR3 DNA reads TGTGCCAGCAAACTGGCAGGGGTGGGAGAGACCCAGTACTTC. Its protein is CASKLAGVGETQYF.